What follows is one T cell receptor beta chain and its context. The CDR3 is made up of 14 amino acids. Trimming took 5 bases from V and 5 from J; bases not matched to a gene: 5. CDR1 and CDR2 from the germline V gene are SGHTA and FQGNSA. Stem cell-like memory, regulatory, central memory and naive CD4+ cells were sorted via CD45RO/CCR7/CD25/CD127/CD95/CD27. The record originates from a study of beta chain features in type 1 diabetes. Reverse transcribing all isolated RNA meant expressed TCRB transcripts were sequenced. Sequenced by immunoSEQ multiplex PCR; TCRdb stores in-frame clones only, minus some. Of hundreds of thousands of clones listed, 12% to 15% are singletons.

The receptor's source is a man aged 25 to 40 in good health. The sequencing input was central memory CD4+ T cells from blood. The V call is TRBV7-2, the J call TRBJ2-5; TRBD1 aligns across 10 bases. In DNA, the CDR3 is TGTGCCAGCAGCCGACAGGGGGCCGCGGAGACCCAGTACTTC. This translates into CASSRQGAAETQYF.